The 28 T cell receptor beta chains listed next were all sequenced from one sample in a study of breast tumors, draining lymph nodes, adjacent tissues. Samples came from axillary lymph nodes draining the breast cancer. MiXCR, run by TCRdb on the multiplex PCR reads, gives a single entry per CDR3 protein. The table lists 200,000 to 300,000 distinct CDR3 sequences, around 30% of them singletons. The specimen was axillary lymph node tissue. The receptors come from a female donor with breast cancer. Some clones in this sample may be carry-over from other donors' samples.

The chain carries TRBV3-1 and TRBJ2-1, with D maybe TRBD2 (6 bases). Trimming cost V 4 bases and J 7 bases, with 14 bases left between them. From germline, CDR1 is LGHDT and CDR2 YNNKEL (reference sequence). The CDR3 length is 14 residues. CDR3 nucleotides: TGTGCCAGCAGCCGCGGAGGGAAGGTGAATGAGCAGTTCTTC. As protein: CASSRGGKVNEQFF.

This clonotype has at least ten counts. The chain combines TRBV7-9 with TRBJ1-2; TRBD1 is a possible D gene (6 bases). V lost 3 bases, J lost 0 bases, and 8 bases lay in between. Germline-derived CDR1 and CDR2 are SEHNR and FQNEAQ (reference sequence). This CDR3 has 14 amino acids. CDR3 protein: CASSLTGANYGYTF. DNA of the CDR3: TGTGCCAGCAGCTTGACAGGCGCTAACTATGGCTACACCTTC.

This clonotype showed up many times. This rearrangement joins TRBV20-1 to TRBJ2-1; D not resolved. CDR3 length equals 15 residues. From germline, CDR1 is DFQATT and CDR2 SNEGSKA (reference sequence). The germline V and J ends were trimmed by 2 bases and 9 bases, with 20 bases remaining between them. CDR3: CSARKGSRKELEQFF. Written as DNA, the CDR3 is TGCAGTGCTAGAAAGGGCTCTAGGAAGGAGCTTGAGCAGTTCTTC.

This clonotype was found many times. In nucleotides, the CDR3 is TGTGCCAGCATCGCCACTAGCGGGAGAGGTACCGGGGAGCTGTTTTTT. It is translated as CASIATSGRGTGELFF. The chain couples TRBV7-9 to TRBJ2-2, with 11 bases identical to TRBD2. CDR3 length equals 16 residues. The ends lost 7 bases at V and 5 bases at J; junction bases unmatched: 9. Germline lookup yields CDR1 SEHNR and CDR2 FQNEAQ (reference sequence).

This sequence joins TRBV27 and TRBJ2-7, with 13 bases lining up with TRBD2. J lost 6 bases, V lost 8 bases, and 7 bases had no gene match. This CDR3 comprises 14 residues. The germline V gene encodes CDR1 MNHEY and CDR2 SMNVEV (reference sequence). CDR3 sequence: CASLPTSGRTEQYF. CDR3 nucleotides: TGTGCCAGCCTGCCGACTAGCGGGAGGACCGAGCAGTACTTC.

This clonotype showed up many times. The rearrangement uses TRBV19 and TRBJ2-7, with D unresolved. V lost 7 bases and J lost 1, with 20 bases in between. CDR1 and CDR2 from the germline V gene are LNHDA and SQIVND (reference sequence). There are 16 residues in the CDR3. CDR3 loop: CASTNPRGPSSYEQYF. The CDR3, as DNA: TGTGCCAGTACCAACCCCCGCGGACCCTCGTCCTACGAGCAGTACTTC.

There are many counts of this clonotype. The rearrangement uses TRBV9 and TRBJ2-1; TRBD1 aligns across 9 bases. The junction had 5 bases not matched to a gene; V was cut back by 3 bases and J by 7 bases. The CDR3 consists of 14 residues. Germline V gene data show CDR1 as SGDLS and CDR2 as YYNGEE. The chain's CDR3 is CASSATGGKNEQFF. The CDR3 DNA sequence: TGTGCCAGCAGCGCAACAGGGGGCAAGAATGAGCAGTTCTTC.

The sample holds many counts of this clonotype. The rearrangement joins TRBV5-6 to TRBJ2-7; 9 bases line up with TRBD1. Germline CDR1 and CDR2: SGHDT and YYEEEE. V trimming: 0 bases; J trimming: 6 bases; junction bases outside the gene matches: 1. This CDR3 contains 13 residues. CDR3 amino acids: CASSLGTGAEQYF. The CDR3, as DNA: TGTGCCAGCAGCTTGGGGACAGGGGCCGAGCAGTACTTC.

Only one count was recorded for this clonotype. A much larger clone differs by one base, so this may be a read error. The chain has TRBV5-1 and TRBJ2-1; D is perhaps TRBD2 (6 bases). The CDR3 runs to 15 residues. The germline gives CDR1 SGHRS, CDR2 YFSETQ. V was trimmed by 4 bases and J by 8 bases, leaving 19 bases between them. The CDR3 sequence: CASSHGRYPSDEQFF. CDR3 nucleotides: TGCGCCAGCAGCCATGGGAGGTACCCTAGTGATGAGCAGTTCTTC. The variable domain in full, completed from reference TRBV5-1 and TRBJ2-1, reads KAGVTQTPRYLIKTRGQQVTLSCSPISGHRSVSWYQQTPGQGLQFLFEYFSETQRNKGNFPGRFSGRQFSNSRSEMNVSTLELGDSALYLCASSHGRYPSDEQFFGPGTRLTVL.

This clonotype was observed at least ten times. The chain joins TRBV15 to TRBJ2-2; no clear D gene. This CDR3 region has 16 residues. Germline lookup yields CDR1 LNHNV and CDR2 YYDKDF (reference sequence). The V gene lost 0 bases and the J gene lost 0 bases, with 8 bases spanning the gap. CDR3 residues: CATSREGGTNTGELFF. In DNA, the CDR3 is TGTGCCACCAGCAGAGAGGGCGGAACGAACACCGGGGAGCTGTTTTTT.

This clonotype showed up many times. The CDR3 is CASSYREGHYEQYF. The CDR3 DNA reads TGTGCCAGCAGTTACAGGGAGGGTCACTACGAGCAGTACTTC. The chain uses TRBV6-5 and TRBJ2-7, with 7 bases matching TRBD2. With 2 bases clipped from V and 3 bases from J, the junction kept 4 bases outside the gene matches. CDR1 and CDR2 (germline): MNHEY, SVGAGI. The CDR3 is made up of 14 amino acids.

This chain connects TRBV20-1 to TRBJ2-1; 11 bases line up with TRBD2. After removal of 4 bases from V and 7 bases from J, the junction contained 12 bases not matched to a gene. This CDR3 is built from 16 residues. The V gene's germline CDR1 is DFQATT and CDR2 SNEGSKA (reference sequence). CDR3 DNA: TGCAGTGCTATCAAATTACTAGCGGGAGTAAATAATGAGCAGTTCTTC. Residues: CSAIKLLAGVNNEQFF.

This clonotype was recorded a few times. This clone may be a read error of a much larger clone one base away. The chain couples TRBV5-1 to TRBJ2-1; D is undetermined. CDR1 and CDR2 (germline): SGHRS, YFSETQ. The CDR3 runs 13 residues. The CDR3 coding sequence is TGTGCCAGCAGCGCAGGAAACGTTGAGGAGCAGTTCTTC. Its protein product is CASSAGNVEEQFF.

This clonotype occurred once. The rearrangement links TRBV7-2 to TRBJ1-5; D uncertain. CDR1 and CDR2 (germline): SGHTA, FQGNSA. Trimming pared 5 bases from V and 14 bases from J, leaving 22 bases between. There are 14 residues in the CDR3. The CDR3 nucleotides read TGTGCCAGCAGCATGGAAGCGGGAGGGCCCTACGAGCATTTT. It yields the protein CASSMEAGGPYEHF.

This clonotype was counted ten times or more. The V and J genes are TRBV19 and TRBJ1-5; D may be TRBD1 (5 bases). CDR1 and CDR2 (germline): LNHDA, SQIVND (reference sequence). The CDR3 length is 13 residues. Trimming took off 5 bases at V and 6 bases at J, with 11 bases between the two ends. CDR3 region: CASSPPGIQPQHF. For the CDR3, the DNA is TGTGCCAGTAGTCCGCCAGGGATTCAGCCCCAGCATTTT.

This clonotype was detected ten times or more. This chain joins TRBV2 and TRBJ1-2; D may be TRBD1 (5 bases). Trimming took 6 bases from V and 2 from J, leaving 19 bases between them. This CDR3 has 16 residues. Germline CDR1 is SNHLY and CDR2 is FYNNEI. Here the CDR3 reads CASSPTRDGRNYGYTF. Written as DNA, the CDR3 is TGTGCCAGCAGCCCCACCCGGGACGGACGAAACTATGGCTACACCTTC.

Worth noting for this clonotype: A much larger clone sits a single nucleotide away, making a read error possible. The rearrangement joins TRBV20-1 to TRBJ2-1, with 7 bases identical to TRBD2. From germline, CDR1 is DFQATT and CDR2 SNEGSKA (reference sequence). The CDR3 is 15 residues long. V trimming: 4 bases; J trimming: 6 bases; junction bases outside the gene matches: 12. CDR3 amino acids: CSAKPFAGVPNEQFF. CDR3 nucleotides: TGCAGTGCTAAGCCATTCGCGGGAGTTCCCAATGAGCAGTTCTTC.

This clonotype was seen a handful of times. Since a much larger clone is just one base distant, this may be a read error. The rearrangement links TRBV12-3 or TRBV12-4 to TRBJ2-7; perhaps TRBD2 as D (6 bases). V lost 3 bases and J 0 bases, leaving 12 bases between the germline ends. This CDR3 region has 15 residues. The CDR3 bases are TGTGCCAGCAGTTTCAGCGGGTCGAGCTCCTACGAGCAGTACTTC. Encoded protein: CASSFSGSSSYEQYF.

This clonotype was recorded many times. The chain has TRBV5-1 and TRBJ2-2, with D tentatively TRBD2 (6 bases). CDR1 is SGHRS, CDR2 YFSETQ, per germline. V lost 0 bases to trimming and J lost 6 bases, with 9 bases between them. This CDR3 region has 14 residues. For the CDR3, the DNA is TGCGCCAGCAGCTTGGCGGGGGATGCCGGGGAGCTGTTTTTT. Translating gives CASSLAGDAGELFF.

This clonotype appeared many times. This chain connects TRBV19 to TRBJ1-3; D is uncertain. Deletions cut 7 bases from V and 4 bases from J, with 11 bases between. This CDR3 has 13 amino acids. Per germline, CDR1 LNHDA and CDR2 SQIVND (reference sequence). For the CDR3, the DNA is TGTGCCAGTACCGAACAGCGGGGAAACACCATATATTTT. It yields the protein CASTEQRGNTIYF.

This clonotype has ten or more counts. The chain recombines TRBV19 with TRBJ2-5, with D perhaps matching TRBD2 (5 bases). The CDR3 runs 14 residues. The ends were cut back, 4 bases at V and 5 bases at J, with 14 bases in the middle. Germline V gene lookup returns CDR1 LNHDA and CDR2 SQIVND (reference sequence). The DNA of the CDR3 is TGTGCCAGTAGTACTCTTTCGGGGTTGGAGACCCAGTACTTC. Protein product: CASSTLSGLETQYF.

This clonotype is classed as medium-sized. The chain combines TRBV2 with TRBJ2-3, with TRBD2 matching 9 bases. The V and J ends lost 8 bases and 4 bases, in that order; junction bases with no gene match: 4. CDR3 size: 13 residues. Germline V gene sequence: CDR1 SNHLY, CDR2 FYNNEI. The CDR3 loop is CASHGTSSDTQYF. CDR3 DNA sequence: TGTGCCAGCCATGGGACTAGCTCAGATACGCAGTATTTT.

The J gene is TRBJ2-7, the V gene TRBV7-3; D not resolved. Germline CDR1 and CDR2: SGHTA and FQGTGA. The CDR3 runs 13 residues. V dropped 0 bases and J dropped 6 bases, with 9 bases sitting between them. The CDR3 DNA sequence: TGTGCCAGCAGCTTAACGTATGGGTTCGAGCAGTACTTC. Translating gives CASSLTYGFEQYF.

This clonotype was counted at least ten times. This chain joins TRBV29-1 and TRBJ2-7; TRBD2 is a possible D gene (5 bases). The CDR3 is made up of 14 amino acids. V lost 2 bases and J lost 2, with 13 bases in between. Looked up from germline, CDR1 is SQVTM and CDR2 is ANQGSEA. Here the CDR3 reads CSVESRHGAYEQYF. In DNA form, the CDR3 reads TGCAGCGTTGAATCACGACACGGGGCCTACGAGCAGTACTTC.

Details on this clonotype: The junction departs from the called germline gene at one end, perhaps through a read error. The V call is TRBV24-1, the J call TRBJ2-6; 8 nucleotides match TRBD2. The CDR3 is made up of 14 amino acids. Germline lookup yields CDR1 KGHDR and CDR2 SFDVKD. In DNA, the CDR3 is TGTGCCACGGCGACCCCGGGGGGGGACAACGTCCTGACTTTC. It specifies CATATPGGDNVLTF.

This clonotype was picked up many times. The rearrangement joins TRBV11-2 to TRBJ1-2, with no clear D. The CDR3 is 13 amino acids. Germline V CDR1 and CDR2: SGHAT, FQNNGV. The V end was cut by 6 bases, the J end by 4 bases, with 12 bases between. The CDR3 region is CASRAGLPYGYTF. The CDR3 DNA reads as TGTGCCAGCAGGGCAGGCCTTCCCTATGGCTACACCTTC.

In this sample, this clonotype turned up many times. The CDR3 coding sequence is TGTGCCAGCAGATACAGGGATGATCATGGCTACACCTTC. It codes for CASRYRDDHGYTF. The chain is built from TRBV28 and TRBJ1-2, with a tentative D call TRBD1 (6 bases). This CDR3 spans 13 amino acids. V was pared by 6 bases and J by 6 bases, with 14 bases between. Germline CDR1 reads MDHEN; CDR2 reads SYDVKM.

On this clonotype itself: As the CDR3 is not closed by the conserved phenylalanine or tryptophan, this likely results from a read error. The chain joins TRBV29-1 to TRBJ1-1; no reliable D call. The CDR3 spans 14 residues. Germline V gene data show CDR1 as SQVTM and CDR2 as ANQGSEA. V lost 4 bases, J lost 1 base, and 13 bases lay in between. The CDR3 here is CSVAPFTGNTEAFL. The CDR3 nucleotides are TGCAGCGTTGCACCCTTTACGGGGAACACTGAAGCTTTCCTT.